Listed here are 8 T cell receptor beta chains from one sample, sequenced in a study of T cell responses to AZD1222 COVID-19 vaccine. Libraries were prepared by immunoSEQ multiplex PCR; TCRdb keeps only in-frame clonotypes and omits some of them. The table records 150,000 to 200,000 clones, almost 90% of them present only once. Sequencing used peripheral blood, obtained 28 days after the second AZD1222 dose. The receptors derive from an adult who received the AZD1222 COVID-19 vaccine.

V and J are TRBV7-9 and TRBJ1-2; no firm D call. The V gene lost 1 base and the J gene lost 3 bases, with 6 bases spanning the gap. Germline CDR1 and CDR2: SEHNR and FQNEAQ (reference sequence). CDR3 length: 13 amino acids. CDR3 residues: CASSLERYYGYTF. CDR3 nucleotides: TGTGCCAGCAGCTTAGAACGGTACTATGGCTACACCTTC.

This clone was detected only once. V is TRBV19 and J is TRBJ1-1, with TRBD1 matching 7 bases. The CDR3 loop spans 14 amino acids. The ends lost 5 bases at V and 1 base at J; junction bases unmatched: 4. The germline gives CDR1 LNHDA, CDR2 SQIVND (reference sequence). The CDR3 DNA sequence: TGTGCCAGTAGTTTCAACAGGGGGAACACTGAAGCTTTCTTT. Its translation is CASSFNRGNTEAFF.

The chain is built from TRBV2 and TRBJ1-6; 7 positions agree with TRBD1. V dropped 4 bases and J dropped 5; count of bases not matched to a gene: 8. CDR3 length: 16 amino acids. CDR1 is SNHLY and CDR2 is FYNNEI in the germline V gene. This CDR3 is CASSAYRTGDNSPLHF. CDR3 bases: TGTGCCAGCAGTGCCTACAGGACAGGAGATAATTCACCCCTCCACTTT.

Details on this clone: The germline gene is not matched at one end of the junction; a read error may be the cause. The J gene is TRBJ1-4, the V gene TRBV7-8; TRBD1 is a possible D gene (6 bases). CDR1 and CDR2 (germline): SGHVS, FQNEAQ. This CDR3 is built from 14 residues. The CDR3 nucleotides are TGTGCGAGCAAAAAGGGGGAAACTAATGAAAAACTGTTTTTT. It translates to CASKKGETNEKLFF. Full variable domain (remainder filled in from reference TRBV7-8 and TRBJ1-4): GAGVSQSPRYKVAKRGQDVALRCDPISGHVSLFWYQQALGQGPEFLTYFQNEAQLDKSGLPSDRFFAERPEGSVSTLKIQRTQQEDSAVYLCASKKGETNEKLFFGSGTQLSVL.

This clone was seen more than once but under ten times. CDR3 loop: CASSRDQQGWQFF. In DNA, the CDR3 is TGTGCCAGCAGCCGTGACCAACAGGGGTGGCAGTTCTTC. V usage is TRBV4-2 and J usage is TRBJ2-1; 7 bases align to TRBD1. V lost 4 bases and J lost 12; bases outside the gene matches: 9. The CDR3 consists of 13 residues. Germline V gene sequence: CDR1 LGHNA, CDR2 YNFKEQ.

The gene calls are TRBV12-3 or TRBV12-4 and TRBJ2-5; maybe TRBD2 (5 bases). Trimming shortened V by 7 bases and J by 1 base, and 10 bases separated the two germline ends. The CDR3 is 13 amino acids. The CDR3 nucleotides are TGTGCCAGCACTCGGACTGGCCAAGAGACCCAGTACTTC. It encodes CASTRTGQETQYF.

The chain employs TRBV19 and TRBJ1-6; D is uncertain. Deletions cut 7 bases from V and 7 bases from J, with 17 bases between. The CDR3 is 15 residues long. Per germline, CDR1 LNHDA and CDR2 SQIVND (reference sequence). CDR3 DNA: TGTGCCAGTACCCCGCCAACAATTTTCAATTCACCCCTCCACTTT. Translating it yields CASTPPTIFNSPLHF. Full variable domain (remainder filled in from reference TRBV19 and TRBJ1-6): DGGITQSPKYLFRKEGQNVTLSCEQNLNHDAMYWYRQDPGQGLRLIYYSQIVNDFQKGDIAEGYSVSREKKESFPLTVTSAQKNPTAFYLCASTPPTIFNSPLHFGNGTRLTVT.

V gene TRBV21-1 combines with J gene TRBJ1-1. TRBV21-1 is a documented pseudogene. This CDR3 has 18 residues. The CDR3 DNA reads TGTGCCAGCAGCAAAGACACCCACTGGGACCAAACTCCCCCTGAAGCTTTCTTT. It translates to CASSKDTHWDQTPPEAFF.